Below, one T cell receptor beta chain is given with its context. Its antigen is undetermined. The data were taken from a study of regulatory T cells in long-lasting Graves disease. Study-wide results and limits: Whereas new patients shared 966 public clonotypes, persistent patients shared more, at 2,500 to 3,500. There were preferences for TRBV28, TRBJ1-2 and TRBJ2-5 in persistent disease.

Indicated time point: persistent/refractory GD, antithyroid drugs over 5 years with positive TRAb. PBMC RNA was the source of the TCR library. Per germline, CDR1 MDHEN and CDR2 SYDVKM. J gave up 6 bases and V 5 bases, and 11 bases lay outside the gene matches. The CDR3 sequence is 15 residues long. Construction of TCR beta libraries relied on iRepertoire HTBI primers and on Arm-PCR targeting CDR3 regions. TCRdb re-called the multiplex PCR reads through MiXCR, storing one row per CDR3 protein. The data contain around 450,000 distinct CDR3 sequences, roughly 21% of them seen just once; the ten biggest clones take up about 7%.

The rearrangement uses TRBV28 and TRBJ1-2, with 8 bases aligning to TRBD1. The TCR was taken from a female donor with Graves disease. Specimen: peripheral blood mononuclear cells (PBMCs), collected when the disease was refractory, from a patient treated with antithyroid drugs. The CDR3: CASSRPPTGVHGYTF. CDR3 DNA: TGTGCCAGCAGTCGACCCCCGACAGGGGTACATGGCTACACCTTC.